The present entry profiles one T cell receptor (beta chain) with its context. This sample stems from a study of blood T cell repertoires in COVID-19. Germline V CDR1 and CDR2: SGHAT, FQDESV (reference sequence). The V segment lost 5 bases and the J segment 2 bases; nucleotides outside the gene matches: 3. The CDR3 extends over 14 amino acids. Assay: immunoSEQ multiplex PCR; the TCRdb copy retains only in-frame clones and omits some. The data contain a few hundred thousand clones, around 90% of them singletons. The gene calls are TRBV11-1 and TRBJ1-2; 9 bases are a match to TRBD1. The sample comprised PBMCs or T cells enriched from blood (not recorded which). This clonotype was sampled from a woman younger than 35 who had recovered from COVID-19. CDR3 in amino acids: CASSPGQGNYGYTF. The CDR3 DNA follows: TGTGCCAGCAGCCCGGGACAGGGAAACTATGGCTACACCTTC.